The clone carrying this T cell receptor beta chain appeared a few times. No antigen is known for it. Caucasian individuals from Russia who were healthy and aged roughly 6 to 100 acted as donors. CDR1 is LNHNV and CDR2 is YYDKDF in the germline V gene (reference sequence). The CDR3 loop spans 17 amino acids. J gave up 2 bases and V 3 bases, and 12 bases lay outside the gene matches. The second PCR ran about 6 to 12 cycles with a sample-barcoded 5' primer and J-beta primers. TCRdb re-called the 5' RACE reads with MiXCR, one entry per CDR3 protein. The table records about 1.4 million distinct CDR3 sequences, roughly 64% of them present only once. The data are from a study of blood T cells in healthy people across ages. Study results and caveats: There was no known CMV status for donors, so expanded clonotype changes were possibly confounded.

Sequencing input: blood. The clonotype was recovered from a man between 18 and 29 years old in good health. V gene TRBV15 combines with J gene TRBJ2-5, with TRBD1 identical over 7 bases. CDR3 region: CATSRTPRGSPQETQYF. CDR3 bases: TGTGCCACCAGCAGGACCCCCAGGGGGTCACCTCAAGAGACCCAGTACTTC. Filled out from reference TRBV15 and TRBJ2-5, the complete variable domain reads DAMVIQNPRYQVTQFGKPVTLSCSQTLNHNVMYWYQQKSSQAPKLLFHYYDKDFNNEADTPDNFQSRRPNTSFCFLDIRSPGLGDTAMYLCATSRTPRGSPQETQYFGPGTRLLVL.